Presented here are 2 T cell receptor beta chains from one specimen sequenced in a study of T cell repertoires in cytomegalovirus infection. Each CDR3 protein is one row after TCRdb ran MiXCR on the reads. The sample yields nearly 550,000 distinct CDR3 sequences, approximately 15% seen once. The sequencing input was CD8+ T cells from PBMCs. These TCRs come from a human donor in good health (CMV status not recorded). Some clones in this sample may be carry-over from other donors' samples.

The count of this clonotype is one. Mismatch with germline at one junction end may stem from a read error. The chain has TRBV4-3 and TRBJ1-5; D remains ambiguous. Germline V gene lookup returns CDR1 LGHNA and CDR2 YSLEER. This CDR3 has 17 residues. In DNA form, the CDR3 reads TGCGCCAGAAGCCAAGATCCCGTGGCTACTCCCAATCAGCCCCAGCATTTT. Amino acid sequence: CARSQDPVATPNQPQHF.

Worth noting for this clonotype: A much more abundant neighbour one base away suggests this may be a read error. The V gene is TRBV6-5, the J gene TRBJ2-1; 7 bases line up with TRBD1. CDR1 and CDR2 (germline): MNHEY, SVGAGI. The CDR3 runs 14 residues. CDR3 amino acids: CASSYSPQGNDQFF. The CDR3 DNA sequence: TGTGCCAGCAGTTATTCCCCACAGGGGAATGATCAGTTCTTC.